At least ten counts were recorded for the clone carrying this T cell receptor (beta chain). Its specificity is unknown. From around 0.4 ug of RNA, a library with molecular barcoded alpha/delta and beta/gamma adaptors was made. MiXCR, run by TCRdb on the reads, gives a single entry per CDR3 protein. This sample has some 41,000 distinct CDR3 sequences; roughly an eighth occur once, and the top ten carry 30%. The data belong to a study of read filtering for tumor transcriptome and immune sequencing. General study results and limits: RNA-seq captured clonotypes less deeply and reliably than IR-seq.

Germline V lookup: CDR1 PRHDT, CDR2 FYEKMQ (reference sequence). V gave up 5 bases and J gave up 9 bases; unmatched junction bases: 10. The CDR3 contains 14 residues. Every patient had bone marrow sampled while the disease was active. The gene calls are TRBV13 and TRBJ2-1; 7 positions match TRBD2. The sequencing input was a population of CD138-negative cells sorted from bone marrow. This clonotype originated in a donor at least 40 years old with multiple myeloma. This CDR3 reads CASSLRLAHSEQFF. In nucleotides, the CDR3 is TGTGCCAGCAGCCTTCGACTAGCCCATAGTGAGCAGTTCTTC. The complete variable domain, with remaining parts taken from reference TRBV13 and TRBJ2-1, reads AAGVIQSPRHLIKEKRETATLKCYPIPRHDTVYWYQQGPGQDPQFLISFYEKMQSDKGSIPDRFSAQQFSDYHSELNMSSLELGDSALYFCASSLRLAHSEQFFGPGTRLTVL.